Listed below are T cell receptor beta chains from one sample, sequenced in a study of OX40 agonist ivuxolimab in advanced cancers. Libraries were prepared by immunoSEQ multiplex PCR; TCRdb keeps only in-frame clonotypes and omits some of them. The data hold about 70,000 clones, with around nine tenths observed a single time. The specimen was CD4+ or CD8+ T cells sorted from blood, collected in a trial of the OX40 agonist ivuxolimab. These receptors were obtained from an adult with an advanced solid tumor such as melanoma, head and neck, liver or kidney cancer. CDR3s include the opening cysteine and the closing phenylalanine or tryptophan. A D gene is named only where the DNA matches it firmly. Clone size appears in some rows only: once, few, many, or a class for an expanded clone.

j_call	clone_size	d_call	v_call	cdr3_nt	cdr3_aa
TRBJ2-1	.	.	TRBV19	TGTGCCAGTAGATCCCAGCTCCGATACAATGAGCAGTTCTTC	CASRSQLRYNEQFF
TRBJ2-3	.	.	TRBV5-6	TGTGCCAGCAGCCCTGGTAGCACAGATACGCAGTATTTT	CASSPGSTDTQYF
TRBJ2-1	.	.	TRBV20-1	TGCAGTGCTATGGACAACTATGAGCAGTTCTTC	CSAMDNYEQFF
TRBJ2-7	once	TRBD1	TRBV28	TGTGCCAGCAGCACACCGACAGGGATATCCTACGAGCAGTACTTC	CASSTPTGISYEQYF
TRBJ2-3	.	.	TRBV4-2	TGTGCCAGCAGCCAAGATGTGGTGGTCGTAGATACGCAGTATTTT	CASSQDVVVVDTQYF
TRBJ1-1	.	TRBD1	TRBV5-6	TGTGCCAGCAGCTTCGGACAGGGGTTAAAGAACACTGAAGCTTTCTTT	CASSFGQGLKNTEAFF
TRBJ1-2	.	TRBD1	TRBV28	TGTGCCAGCAGTCCCACCTTAAGATTAGGGGGCGGCTACACCTTC	CASSPTLRLGGGYTF
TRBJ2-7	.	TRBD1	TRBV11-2	TGTGCCAGCAGCTTAGGGACAGGGGGCGTCGCCTACGAGCAGTACTTC	CASSLGTGGVAYEQYF
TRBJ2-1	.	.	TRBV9	TGTGCCAGCAGCGTATCCAACAACAATGAGCAGTTCTTC	CASSVSNNNEQFF
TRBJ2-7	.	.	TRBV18	TGTGCCAGCTCACCAAAAGGAGACGAGCAGTACTTC	CASSPKGDEQYF
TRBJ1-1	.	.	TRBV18	TGTGCCAGCTCCCCCCAAGAGAACACTGAAGCTTTCTTT	CASSPQENTEAFF
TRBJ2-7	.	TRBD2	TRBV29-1	TGCAGCGTTTCCGGGAGGGCCCGGTACGAGCAGTACTTC	CSVSGRARYEQYF
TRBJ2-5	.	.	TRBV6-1	TGTGCCAGCAGCCAAGAGTACCAAGAGACCCAGTACTTC	CASSQEYQETQYF
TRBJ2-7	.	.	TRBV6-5	TGTGCCAGCAACCCGGACGTCTACGAGCAGTACTTC	CASNPDVYEQYF
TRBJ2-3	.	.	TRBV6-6	TGTGCCAGCAGTGGTAGCGGAGGCACAGATACGCAGTATTTT	CASSGSGGTDTQYF
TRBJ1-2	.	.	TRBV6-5	TGTGCCAGCAGTTACTCAGGGGCCGGGACCTATGGCTACACCTTC	CASSYSGAGTYGYTF
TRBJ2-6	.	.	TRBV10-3	TGTGCCATCAGTGAGTCGACCGGATGGTTGTCCAACGTCCTGACTTTC	CAISESTGWLSNVLTF
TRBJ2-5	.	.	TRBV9	TGTGCCAGCAGCGTCACCCCGACTGCACAAGAGACCCAGTACTTC	CASSVTPTAQETQYF
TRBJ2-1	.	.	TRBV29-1	TGCAGCTTGGGACTTTACAATGAGCAGTTCTTC	CSLGLYNEQFF